The clone carrying this T cell receptor beta chain was seen many times. What it binds is unknown. The time point: pre-sensitization, week 0. Treatment described: therapeutic diphenylcyclopropenone sensitization with weekly scalp DPC. Researchers sampled blood before each patch test went on. TCRdb processed the RACE reads anew with MiXCR; each CDR3 protein has one entry. The table includes some 360,000 distinct CDR3 sequences, approximately 5% detected once. These data originate in a study of human T cells and chemical hapten exposure. Study-level findings and limits: High-frequency TCRs, those above 1 in 1000, stayed the same after DPC sensitization. PT1 expanded TCR counts correlated positively with patch test score.

This CDR3 has 15 amino acids. V shed 3 bases and J shed 0 bases, with 9 bases lying between them. Germline values: CDR1 ENHRY, CDR2 SYGVKD. The sample was whole blood, taken in connection with sensitization to the hapten diphenylcyclopropenone (DPC). The origin of this receptor is a woman in her 50s with alopecia areata. Some clones in this sample may be carry-over from other donors' samples. V gene TRBV10-3 combines with J gene TRBJ2-4; tentatively, D is TRBD2 (5 bases). The CDR3 loop reads CAISEGLLAKNIQYF. The CDR3 DNA is TGTGCCATCAGTGAAGGACTCCTAGCCAAAAACATTCAGTACTTC.